What follows is one T cell receptor (beta chain) and its context. The target antigen is unknown. The sample originates from a study of cytomegalovirus exposure and HLA in healthy donors. Study background: HLA-typed donors were the source of approximately 85 million unique TCRs, which an early data release held. Broader study findings: Most TCRs appeared rarely, but some public TCRs recurred in many donors.

Germline V CDR1 and CDR2: SGHRS, YFSETQ. The CDR3 extends over 16 amino acids. V gave up 3 bases and J gave up 2 bases; unmatched junction bases: 9. Use of 60 Vbeta and 13 Jbeta primers characterized the PCR. Authors' analysis steps: As a later analysis found, there were 82 million or so unique TCR beta chains, of which around 9.9 million were shared. TCRdb's table, derived via immunoSEQ multiplex PCR, lists solely in-frame clones and lacks some. The V and J calls and clone size come from that table; D and trimming were worked out from the DNA. The sample has about 110,000 clones, approximately 83% seen once.

The source is a man between 35 and 55 years old in good health and CMV-seronegative. The chain has TRBV5-1 and TRBJ2-3; 7 bases fit TRBD1. Material: PBMCs. The CDR3, as DNA: TGCGCCAGCAGCTCACAGGGGAAAGGGAACACAGATACGCAGTATTTT. This codes for CASSSQGKGNTDTQYF.